This T cell receptor beta chain is from a study of blood T cell repertoires in COVID-19. Across the whole study: The United States, Italy and Spain provided the acute and convalescent COVID-19 samples.

The study recruited people aged about 18 to 90 years across about two dozen US areas. Participants' reported clinical history set cohort assignment. Recovered status applied to Cohort 3 donors who had two consecutive negative PCRs. It also applied to those with clearance or with symptom resolution. The CDR3 sequence is 16 residues long. CDR1 is PRHDT and CDR2 is FYEKMQ in the germline V gene (reference sequence). The ends lost 5 bases at V and 0 bases at J; junction bases unmatched: 7. TCRdb keeps only in-frame clones here, not all; method: immunoSEQ multiplex PCR. The repertoire holds approximately 500,000 clones, roughly 90% seen once, with approximately 2% in the top ten.

This chain connects TRBV13 to TRBJ1-5; 7 positions agree with TRBD1. The sequenced sample was PBMCs or T cells enriched from blood (not recorded which). The TCR sequence derives from a middle-aged woman who had recovered from COVID-19. This chain's CDR3 is CASSLRQGGSNQPQHF. The CDR3 DNA follows: TGTGCCAGCAGCCTCCGACAGGGTGGTAGCAATCAGCCCCAGCATTTT.